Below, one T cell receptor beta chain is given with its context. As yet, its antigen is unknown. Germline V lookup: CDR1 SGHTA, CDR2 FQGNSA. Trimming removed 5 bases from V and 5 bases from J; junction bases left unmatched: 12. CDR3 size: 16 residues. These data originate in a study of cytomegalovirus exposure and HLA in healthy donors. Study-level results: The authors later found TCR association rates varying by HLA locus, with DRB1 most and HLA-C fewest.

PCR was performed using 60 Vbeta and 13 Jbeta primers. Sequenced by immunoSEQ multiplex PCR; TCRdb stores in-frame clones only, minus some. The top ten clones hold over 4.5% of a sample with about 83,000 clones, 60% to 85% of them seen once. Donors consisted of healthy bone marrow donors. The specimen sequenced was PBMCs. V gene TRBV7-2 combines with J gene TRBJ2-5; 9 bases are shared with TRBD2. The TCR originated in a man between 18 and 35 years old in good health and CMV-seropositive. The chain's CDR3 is CASSPWTGLAKETQYF. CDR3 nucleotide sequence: TGTGCCAGCAGCCCTTGGACGGGACTAGCTAAGGAGACCCAGTACTTC.